This paragraph covers one TCR beta chain sequence. The sample is drawn from a study of OX40 agonist ivuxolimab in advanced cancers. Study details: Patients in dose escalation had liver, melanoma, kidney or head and neck cancers. Anti-PD-1, anti-PD-L1 or anti-CTLA-4 therapy given earlier was allowed, and roughly 38% had some.

Germline values: CDR1 SGHRS, CDR2 YFSETQ. Trimming stripped 0 bases from V and 5 bases from J, with 9 bases between. The CDR3 sequence is 14 residues long. Some clones are missing from TCRdb's copy, which holds only in-frame ones; the method was immunoSEQ multiplex PCR. The sample includes 60,000 to 90,000 clones, roughly 90% of them seen just once. The sequences come from CD4+ or CD8+ T cells sorted from blood, collected in a trial of the OX40 agonist ivuxolimab. This TCR derives from an adult with an advanced solid tumor such as melanoma, head and neck, liver or kidney cancer. The V and J genes are TRBV5-1 and TRBJ2-1; TRBD2 might be the D (5 bases). This chain's CDR3 is CASSLDPGNNEQFF. In DNA form, the CDR3 reads TGCGCCAGCAGCTTGGATCCCGGGAACAATGAGCAGTTCTTC.